This entry concerns a single T cell receptor beta chain. This entry is derived from a study of blood T cell repertoires in COVID-19. As for the study in general: PBMCs, B-cell-depleted T cells, or T cells were the source of the cDNA or gDNA that made up the material.

Some clones are missing from TCRdb's copy, which holds only in-frame ones; the method was immunoSEQ multiplex PCR. The sample holds approximately 240,000 clones, 82% seen once. Germline V gene sequence: CDR1 MNHEY, CDR2 SVGAGI. The CDR3 runs to 12 residues. Trimming cost V 5 bases and J 0 bases, with 5 bases left between them. This TCR derives from a woman of 80 years or more with active or convalescent COVID-19. Material for sequencing was peripheral blood. The rearrangement joins TRBV6-5 to TRBJ2-7; D remains ambiguous. CDR3 bases: TGTGCCAGCAGTACACACTCCTACGAGCAGTACTTC. Translation: CASSTHSYEQYF.